This T cell receptor (beta chain) was sequenced in a study of blood T cells in healthy people across ages. As concerns this clonotype: Its antigen is unknown.

Using a J-beta primer mix together with a sample-barcoded 5' primer, a second PCR was run for roughly 6 to 12 cycles. In TCRdb, the 5' RACE reads were re-called with MiXCR into one record per CDR3 protein. Among hundreds of thousands of distinct CDR3 sequences listed, roughly a quarter were seen once. This CDR3 has 12 residues. Per germline, CDR1 LGHDT and CDR2 YNNKEL (reference sequence). V was clipped by 2 bases and J by 8 bases, with 7 bases between them. Study-wide results and caveats: Nothing was known about donor CMV status, and this possibly confounded expanded clonotype changes.

In addition, the sample was reused for a study of T cells of mothers and their children.

V gene TRBV3-1 combines with J gene TRBJ2-1; D is undetermined. The TCR comes from a boy between 2 and 10 years old in good health. Input material: blood. The chain's CDR3 is CASSQRSDEQFF. DNA for the CDR3: TGTGCCAGCAGCCAAAGGAGCGATGAGCAGTTCTTC.